Below, 32 T cell receptor beta chains from the same sample are listed, as sequenced in a study of CD8 T cells in ankylosing spondylitis (dated by TCRdb to 2015 to 2018). Their cognate antigens are unknown. The paper as a whole reports these results and caveats: Blood from ankylosing spondylitis patients appeared to be characterized by a TCR beta motif composed of about eight highly homologous amino acid variants.

Library generation was performed with 5' RACE. Instrument used: Illumina HiSeq 2500. Clones were called with MiXCR by TCRdb after fastp trimmed the public reads at Q25, and only in-frame beta chains were retained. Rows with a matching CDR3 protein are joined into one entry that keeps the most common DNA and genes. For this sample the table gives under 850,000 distinct CDR3 sequences, of which around 19% were detected only once. 15% to 20% of the sample is held by the ten biggest clonotypes. Sequencing was done on a sample of blood, either unsorted or a sorted T cell fraction (not recorded which). These receptors all come from a male donor with ankylosing spondylitis.

The genes are TRBV30 and TRBJ1-1, with D possibly matching TRBD1 (5 bases). Trimming stripped 0 bases from V and 6 bases from J, with 5 bases between. The CDR3 has 11 residues. The V gene's germline CDR1 is GTSNPN and CDR2 SVGIG (reference sequence). The CDR3, as DNA: TGTGCCTGGAGTGTCAGGGCTGAAGCTTTCTTT. Amino acids: CAWSVRAEAFF.

This clonotype was observed a few times. This chain joins TRBV15 and TRBJ1-1, with D possibly being TRBD1 (6 bases). Germline V gene sequence: CDR1 LNHNV, CDR2 YYDKDF (reference sequence). The germline V and J ends were trimmed by 3 bases and 0 bases, with 11 bases remaining between them. The CDR3 covers 15 residues. The CDR3 region is CATSSWTDMNTEAFF. The DNA of the CDR3 is TGTGCCACCAGCAGTTGGACAGACATGAACACTGAAGCTTTCTTT.

The chain uses TRBV7-6 and TRBJ1-1; D is possibly TRBD1 (6 bases). The V gene lost 9 bases and the J gene lost 0 bases, with 11 bases spanning the gap. The CDR3 is made up of 13 amino acids. Germline CDR1 SGHVS, CDR2 FNYEAQ. The CDR3 protein is CASRQDVNTEAFF. CDR3 nucleotide sequence: TGTGCCAGTCGACAGGATGTGAACACTGAAGCTTTCTTT. Using reference TRBV7-6 and TRBJ1-1 for the parts outside the CDR3, the full variable domain is GAGVSQSPRYKVTKRGQDVALRCDPISGHVSLYWYRQALGQGPEFLTYFNYEAQQDKSGLPNDRFSAERPEGSISTLTIQRTEQRDSAMYRCASRQDVNTEAFFGQGTRLTVV.

This clonotype was counted a few times. The rearrangement joins TRBV3-1 to TRBJ2-5; 11 bases line up with TRBD2. Germline V gene data show CDR1 as LGHDT and CDR2 as YNNKEL (reference sequence). V was pared by 2 bases and J by 1 base, with 9 bases of the junction left unmatched. The length of the CDR3 is 18 residues. The CDR3 is CASSQTIGTSGPQETQYF. CDR3 in DNA: TGTGCCAGCAGCCAAACCATCGGGACTAGCGGCCCCCAAGAGACCCAGTACTTC.

This clonotype has a handful of counts. J is TRBJ1-2 and V is TRBV9, with D perhaps matching TRBD1 (6 bases). The ends were cut back, 4 bases at V and 4 bases at J, with 14 bases in the middle. Looked up from germline, CDR1 is SGDLS and CDR2 is YYNGEE. The CDR3 is made up of 14 amino acids. CDR3 DNA: TGTGCCAGCAGCCCGGATCTGGGGGCCTATGGCTACACCTTC. It yields the protein CASSPDLGAYGYTF.

The genes are TRBV18 and TRBJ2-7; D possibly corresponds to TRBD1 (6 bases). Trimming left V 4 bases short and J 7 bases short, with 17 bases between. Germline CDR1 is KGHSH and CDR2 is LQKENI. This CDR3 region has 14 residues. The DNA of the CDR3 is TGTGCCAGCTCACAAAGACGGGACACCGGGGAGCAGTACTTC. Encoded protein: CASSQRRDTGEQYF.

The gene calls are TRBV7-9 and TRBJ1-4, with 11 bases lining up with TRBD1. The CDR3 contains 14 residues. With 5 bases clipped from V and 7 bases from J, the junction kept 3 bases outside the gene matches. Germline V CDR1 and CDR2: SEHNR, FQNEAQ (reference sequence). CDR3 sequence (DNA): TGTGCCAGCAGCAGAGGACAGGGGGCTGAAAAACTGTTTTTT. Residues: CASSRGQGAEKLFF.

The rearrangement links TRBV2 to TRBJ1-1; D not certain. CDR1 is SNHLY, CDR2 FYNNEI, per germline. The CDR3 extends over 13 amino acids. Trimming took off 7 bases at V and 1 base at J, with 10 bases between the two ends. The CDR3 sequence: CASKFQENTEAFF. The CDR3 coding sequence is TGTGCCAGCAAATTTCAGGAGAACACTGAAGCTTTCTTT.

This clonotype occurred a few times. V and J are TRBV6-5 and TRBJ2-5; 10 nucleotides line up with TRBD1. The CDR3 consists of 15 residues. Germline CDR1 and CDR2: MNHEY and SVGAGI. V lost 4 bases and J lost 3; bases outside the gene matches: 5. The CDR3, as DNA: TGTGCCAGCAGTTGGACAGGGGGGCCGGAAGAGACCCAGTACTTC. It encodes CASSWTGGPEETQYF.

This clonotype was recorded a few times. The rearrangement joins TRBV3-1 to TRBJ2-7, with 12 bases lining up with TRBD2. V was clipped by 3 bases and J by 3 bases; unmatched bases: 3. This CDR3 has 15 amino acids. Germline V gene data show CDR1 as LGHDT and CDR2 as YNNKEL (reference sequence). This CDR3 is CASSHGTSGFYEQYF. The CDR3, as DNA: TGTGCCAGCAGCCATGGGACTAGCGGGTTCTACGAGCAGTACTTC.

The rearrangement joins TRBV7-9 to TRBJ1-1; D perhaps matches TRBD1 (6 bases). The CDR3 is 14 residues long. Trimming removed 5 bases from V and 6 bases from J, with 16 bases in between. Germline V gene sequence: CDR1 SEHNR, CDR2 FQNEAQ (reference sequence). CDR3 region: CASSLGTSQSEAFF. CDR3 DNA: TGTGCCAGCAGCCTGGGGACATCTCAGTCTGAAGCTTTCTTT.

This clonotype was counted a few times. This chain links TRBV5-1 with TRBJ1-1; a possible D gene is TRBD1 (6 bases). The germline V and J ends were trimmed by 0 bases and 2 bases, with 11 bases remaining between them. Germline lookup yields CDR1 SGHRS and CDR2 YFSETQ. The CDR3 is made up of 15 amino acids. For the CDR3, the DNA is TGCGCCAGCAGCTTGGGGGGACACTCTAACACTGAAGCTTTCTTT. Its translation is CASSLGGHSNTEAFF.

This rearrangement joins TRBV14 to TRBJ1-6; D gene uncertain. Germline assignment: CDR1 SGHDN and CDR2 FVKESK. The CDR3 has 15 residues. The ends were cut back, 0 bases at V and 4 bases at J, with 7 bases in the middle. The CDR3 DNA sequence: TGTGCCAGCAGCCAAGAAATGGGGTATAATTCACCCCTCCACTTT. Its protein is CASSQEMGYNSPLHF.

This clonotype was observed many times. J is TRBJ2-1 and V is TRBV12-3 or TRBV12-4; TRBD1 is a possible D gene (6 bases). There are 14 residues in the CDR3. Trimming shortened V by 5 bases and J by 5 bases, and 13 bases separated the two germline ends. CDR3 in amino acids: CASSRDTPNNEQFF. CDR3 bases: TGTGCCAGCAGTAGGGACACCCCAAACAATGAGCAGTTCTTC.

This clonotype has ten or more counts. The rearrangement joins TRBV6-1 to TRBJ1-5, with D possibly matching TRBD1 (6 bases). Germline V lookup: CDR1 MNHNS, CDR2 SASEGT. V shed 6 bases and J shed 6 bases, with 12 bases lying between them. CDR3 size: 13 residues. The CDR3 is CASSARTAQPQHF. The DNA for the CDR3 is TGTGCCAGCAGCGCCCGGACAGCTCAGCCCCAGCATTTT.

CDR3 sequence: CASSQDTAKGTGELFF. The CDR3 DNA is TGCGCCAGCAGCCAAGATACGGCCAAGGGCACCGGGGAGCTGTTTTTT. The V gene is TRBV4-1, the J gene TRBJ2-2; D not resolved. The CDR3 covers 16 residues. The germline V gene has CDR1 MGHRA and CDR2 YSYEKL. V lost 0 bases and J lost 4, with 12 bases in between.

V gene TRBV20-1 combines with J gene TRBJ2-2; a weak D match, TRBD2 (6 bases). V lost 6 bases to trimming and J lost 2 bases, with 10 bases between them. This CDR3 spans 13 amino acids. CDR1 and CDR2 (germline): DFQATT, SNEGSKA (reference sequence). The CDR3 DNA reads TGCAGTGCCCCGGGGGAAAACACCGGGGAGCTGTTTTTT. It yields the protein CSAPGENTGELFF.

This chain connects TRBV9 to TRBJ1-2; 9 bases map to TRBD1. CDR1 and CDR2 (germline): SGDLS, YYNGEE. Trimming cost V 4 bases and J 5 bases; bases outside gene matches: 21. The CDR3 covers 19 residues. CDR3 in DNA: TGTGCCAGCAGCACACGCTTACCCCGGGACAGGGAAGAGCCATATGGCTACACCTTC. Translating it yields CASSTRLPRDREEPYGYTF.

This clonotype turned up a few times. V is TRBV28 and J is TRBJ1-2, with unresolved D. Germline assignment: CDR1 MDHEN and CDR2 SYDVKM. The CDR3 has 13 residues. V shed 2 bases and J shed 8 bases, with 12 bases lying between them. CDR3 in DNA: TGTGCCAGCAGTTTAACGGCGGGCGGCGGCTACACCTTC. Residues: CASSLTAGGGYTF.

The V call is TRBV18, the J call TRBJ2-1; unclear D gene. Germline V CDR1 and CDR2: KGHSH, LQKENI. V shed 4 bases and J shed 6 bases, with 7 bases lying between them. The CDR3 extends over 12 amino acids. The CDR3 loop reads CASSQLSNEQFF. CDR3 DNA sequence: TGTGCCAGCTCACAACTTAGCAATGAGCAGTTCTTC.

This clonotype was observed a few times. The V gene is TRBV12-3 or TRBV12-4, the J gene TRBJ1-4; the D gene is possibly TRBD1 (6 bases). This CDR3 has 16 amino acids. Trimming removed 5 bases at V and 8 bases at J, with 21 bases between. CDR3 amino acids: CASSLPTQGSMEKLFF. CDR3 DNA sequence: TGTGCCAGCAGTCTTCCGACACAGGGAAGTATGGAAAAACTGTTTTTT.

The chain recombines TRBV7-2 with TRBJ2-3; 13 nucleotides align to TRBD2. The trim removed 5 bases at V and 2 bases at J, leaving 7 bases unmatched. The CDR3 contains 17 residues. The germline CDR1 and CDR2 sequences are SGHTA and FQGNSA. CDR3 coding DNA: TGTGCCAGCAGCCCCCTACTAGCGGGAGGGTCCACAGATACGCAGTATTTT. This codes for CASSPLLAGGSTDTQYF.

V and J are TRBV7-8 and TRBJ2-3, with 12 bases lining up with TRBD2. Germline CDR1 reads SGHVS; CDR2 reads FQNEAQ. V trimming: 5 bases; J trimming: 4 bases; junction bases outside the gene matches: 19. This CDR3 comprises 20 residues. CDR3 in amino acids: CASSPRLLAGGPGVPDTQYF. DNA for the CDR3: TGTGCCAGCAGCCCTAGGCTCCTAGCGGGGGGGCCGGGGGTCCCAGATACGCAGTATTTT.

The chain links TRBV7-2 to TRBJ2-3, with D tentatively TRBD1 (5 bases). Trimming left V 7 bases short and J 0 bases short, with 14 bases between. The CDR3 sequence is 15 residues long. Germline CDR1 reads SGHTA; CDR2 reads FQGNSA. The CDR3 here is CASTFGAASTDTQYF. As DNA, the CDR3 is TGTGCCAGCACCTTTGGGGCGGCTAGCACAGATACGCAGTATTTT. Variable domain in full (rest from reference TRBV7-2 and TRBJ2-3): GAGVSQSPSNKVTEKGKDVELRCDPISGHTALYWYRQSLGQGLEFLIYFQGNSAPDKSGLPSDRFSAERTGGSVSTLTIQRTQQEDSAVYLCASTFGAASTDTQYFGPGTRLTVL.

The chain carries TRBV2 and TRBJ2-3; TRBD2 matches at 8 bases. The length of the CDR3 is 16 residues. CDR1 SNHLY and CDR2 FYNNEI come from the germline V gene. Losses at the gene ends were 5 bases for V and 0 bases for J; bases not matched to a gene: 7. CDR3 nucleotides: TGTGCCAGCAGTTCGGTTGCGGGGGGCAGCACAGATACGCAGTATTTT. It yields the protein CASSSVAGGSTDTQYF.

This clonotype turned up a few times. This chain connects TRBV29-1 to TRBJ2-7; the match to TRBD2 covers 8 bases. Trimming at V came to 4 bases and at J to 0 bases, leaving 14 bases not matched to a gene. Germline loops: CDR1 SQVTM, CDR2 ANQGSEA. There are 17 residues in the CDR3. DNA of the CDR3: TGCAGCGTTGTATTCGGGGGCGGCGGGGGGAGCTCCTACGAGCAGTACTTC. The encoded protein is CSVVFGGGGGSSYEQYF.

The DNA for the CDR3 is TGTGCCAGCAGCTGGGACAGGGGGCTTGGTGAGCAGTTCTTC. Its translation is CASSWDRGLGEQFF. The chain is built from TRBV7-6 and TRBJ2-1, with 12 bases that match TRBD1. The trim removed 4 bases at V and 9 bases at J, leaving 4 bases unmatched. Germline CDR1 and CDR2: SGHVS and FNYEAQ. There are 14 residues in the CDR3.

The chain links TRBV30 to TRBJ1-2; D gene ambiguous. This CDR3 spans 12 amino acids. Per the germline V gene, CDR1 is GTSNPN and CDR2 is SVGIG (reference sequence). Between the trimmed V and J ends, which lost 3 bases and 6 bases, there was a span of 11 bases. CDR3 in amino acids: CAWRIFSDGYTF. The CDR3 DNA sequence: TGTGCCTGGAGGATCTTTTCGGATGGCTACACCTTC.

This clonotype has at least ten counts. V usage is TRBV7-9 and J usage is TRBJ2-1, with D possibly being TRBD1 (6 bases). The CDR3 consists of 17 residues. Germline CDR1 is SEHNR and CDR2 is FQNEAQ (reference sequence). Trimming left V 0 bases short and J 3 bases short, with 15 bases between. This CDR3 is CASSLANKQGVYNEQFF. The CDR3 DNA reads TGTGCCAGCAGCTTAGCAAACAAACAGGGCGTCTACAATGAGCAGTTCTTC. Variable domain in full (rest from reference TRBV7-9 and TRBJ2-1): DTGVSQNPRHKITKRGQNVTFRCDPISEHNRLYWYRQTLGQGPEFLTYFQNEAQLEKSRLLSDRFSAERPKGSFSTLEIQRTEQGDSAMYLCASSLANKQGVYNEQFFGPGTRLTVL.

This clonotype has a handful of counts. CDR3 nucleotides: TGTGCCACCAGTGATTGGCAGGGAGATACGCAGTATTTT. Its translation is CATSDWQGDTQYF. V gene TRBV24-1 combines with J gene TRBJ2-3, with D tentatively TRBD1 (5 bases). CDR1 and CDR2 from the germline V gene are KGHDR and SFDVKD. The CDR3 totals 13 residues. V was pared by 2 bases and J by 5 bases, with 7 bases between.

V gene TRBV2 combines with J gene TRBJ2-2; no reliable D call. This CDR3 spans 15 amino acids. V shed 5 bases and J shed 0 bases, with 10 bases lying between them. Germline CDR1 SNHLY, CDR2 FYNNEI. The CDR3, as DNA: TGTGCCAGCAGTACAGACATATCGAACACCGGGGAGCTGTTTTTT. Amino acid sequence: CASSTDISNTGELFF. Supplemented by reference TRBV2 and TRBJ2-2, the full variable domain reads EPEVTQTPSHQVTQMGQEVILRCVPISNHLYFYWYRQILGQKVEFLVSFYNNEISEKSEIFDDQFSVERPDGSNFTLKIRSTKLEDSAMYFCASSTDISNTGELFFGEGSRLTVL.

The chain combines TRBV12-3 or TRBV12-4 with TRBJ1-2, with D perhaps matching TRBD1 (5 bases). V was trimmed by 1 base and J by 5 bases, leaving 17 bases between them. The CDR3 is made up of 16 amino acids. The DNA of the CDR3 is TGTGCCAGCAGTTTAGGTGGGGCAGGTCCGGGGTATGGCTACACCTTC. Amino acids: CASSLGGAGPGYGYTF.